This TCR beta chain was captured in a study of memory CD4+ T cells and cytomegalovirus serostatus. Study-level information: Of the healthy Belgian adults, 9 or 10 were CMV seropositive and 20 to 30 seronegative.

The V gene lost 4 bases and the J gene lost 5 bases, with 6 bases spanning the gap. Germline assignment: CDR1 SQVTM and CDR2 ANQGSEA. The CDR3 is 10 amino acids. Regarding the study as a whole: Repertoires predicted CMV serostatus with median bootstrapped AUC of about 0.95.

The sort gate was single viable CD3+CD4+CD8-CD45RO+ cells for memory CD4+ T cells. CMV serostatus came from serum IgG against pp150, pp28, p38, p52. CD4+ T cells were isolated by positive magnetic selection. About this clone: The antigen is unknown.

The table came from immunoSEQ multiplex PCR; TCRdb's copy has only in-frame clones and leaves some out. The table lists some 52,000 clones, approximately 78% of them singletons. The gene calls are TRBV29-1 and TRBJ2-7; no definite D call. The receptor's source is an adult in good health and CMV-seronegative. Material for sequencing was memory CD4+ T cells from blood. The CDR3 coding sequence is TGCAGCGTTGGAATCAACGAGCAGTACTTC. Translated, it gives CSVGINEQYF.